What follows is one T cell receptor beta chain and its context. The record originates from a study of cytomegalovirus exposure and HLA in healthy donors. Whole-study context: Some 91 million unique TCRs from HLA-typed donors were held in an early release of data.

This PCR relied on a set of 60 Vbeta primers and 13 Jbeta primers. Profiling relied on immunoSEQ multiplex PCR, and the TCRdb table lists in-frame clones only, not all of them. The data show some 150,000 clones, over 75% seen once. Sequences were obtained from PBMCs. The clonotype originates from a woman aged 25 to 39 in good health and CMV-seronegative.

The DNA of the CDR3 is TGCGCCAGCAGCCCGGGCGTGGGACAGGGAAAAGCCGGGGAGCTGTTTTTT. This gives the protein CASSPGVGQGKAGELFF. The chain joins TRBV5-1 to TRBJ2-2; 9 bases map to TRBD1. The CDR3 loop spans 17 amino acids. Germline CDR1 reads SGHRS; CDR2 reads YFSETQ. Trimming at V came to 4 bases and at J to 6 bases, leaving 13 bases not matched to a gene. The complete variable domain, with remaining parts taken from reference TRBV5-1 and TRBJ2-2, reads KAGVTQTPRYLIKTRGQQVTLSCSPISGHRSVSWYQQTPGQGLQFLFEYFSETQRNKGNFPGRFSGRQFSNSRSEMNVSTLELGDSALYLCASSPGVGQGKAGELFFGEGSRLTVL.